The 21 T cell receptor beta chains listed next were all sequenced from one sample in a study of T cells after yellow fever vaccination. Each CDR3 protein gets one entry after TCRdb re-called the 5' RACE reads with MiXCR. The sample consists of 250,000 or so distinct CDR3 sequences, roughly 6.2% of them appearing once. The starting material was CD4+ T cells sorted from PBMCs, obtained on the day of the yellow fever booster vaccination. The receptors stem from a man in his thirties or forties who received the YFV17D yellow fever vaccine.

This sequence joins TRBV12-3 or TRBV12-4 and TRBJ2-2; 8 nucleotides match TRBD2. This CDR3 is built from 12 residues. DNA for the CDR3: TGTAGCGGGAGTGGGGACACCGGGGAGCTGTTTTTT. Translating it yields CSGSGDTGELFF.

Many counts were recorded for this clonotype. V is TRBV7-3 and J is TRBJ2-1, with 7 bases matching TRBD1. V was clipped by 3 bases and J by 2 bases; unmatched bases: 4. CDR3 length: 15 residues. CDR1 SGHTA and CDR2 FQGTGA come from the germline V gene. CDR3 bases: TGTGCCAGCAGCTTCACAGGGGACCCCTACAATGAGCAGTTCTTC. Amino acids: CASSFTGDPYNEQFF.

This clonotype was counted ten times or more. V is TRBV20-1 and J is TRBJ2-7; D unresolved. CDR1 is DFQATT, CDR2 SNEGSKA, per germline (reference sequence). The V end lost 3 bases, the J end lost 7 bases, and 16 bases lay between the germline ends. The CDR3 extends over 13 amino acids. CDR3 region: CSASRRSLDEQYF. In DNA, the CDR3 is TGCAGTGCTAGTCGCAGGAGTCTTGATGAGCAGTACTTC.

This clonotype came up a few times. The chain uses TRBV25-1 and TRBJ2-3, with D unclear. The CDR3 consists of 14 residues. Germline-derived CDR1 and CDR2 are MGHDK and SYGVNS. Trimming stripped 6 bases from V and 2 bases from J, with 12 bases between. The CDR3 loop is CASRGTIPTDTQYF. CDR3 DNA: TGTGCCAGCAGGGGCACTATACCCACAGATACGCAGTATTTT.

This clonotype was counted between two and nine times. V usage is TRBV5-1 and J usage is TRBJ1-1; D is uncertain. The CDR3 has 13 residues. V was shortened by 1 base and J by 4 bases, with 8 bases between the two germline ends. Germline V CDR1 and CDR2: SGHRS, YFSETQ. DNA for the CDR3: TGCGCCAGCAGCTTGATCTCAAGCACTGAAGCTTTCTTT. It translates to CASSLISSTEAFF.

The J gene is TRBJ2-7, the V gene TRBV12-3 or TRBV12-4; perhaps D is TRBD1 or TRBD2 (6 bases each). The CDR3 is 12 residues long. With 10 bases removed from V and 4 bases from J, the gap between germline ends came to 14 bases. The CDR3 here is CATSRGLYEQYF. In DNA form, the CDR3 reads TGTGCCACCTCACGGGGGCTTTACGAGCAGTACTTC.

This clonotype showed up many times. V gene TRBV5-1 combines with J gene TRBJ2-7, with TRBD2 matching over 9 bases. Germline-derived CDR1 and CDR2 are SGHRS and YFSETQ. This CDR3 comprises 15 residues. Losses at the gene ends were 1 base for V and 4 bases for J; bases not matched to a gene: 6. The DNA of the CDR3 is TGCGCCAGCAGCTTGAGTAGCGGGAGAGAGTACGAGCAGTACTTC. It specifies CASSLSSGREYEQYF.

In regard to this clonotype: At one boundary the junction diverges from the germline segment, which might be a read error. The chain recombines TRBV20-1 with TRBJ2-1, with 13 positions matching TRBD2. This CDR3 contains 18 residues. CDR1 is DFQATT, CDR2 SNEGSKA, per germline (reference sequence). The CDR3 is CCARDHWVGTSGKNEQFF. In DNA form, the CDR3 reads TGCTGTGCTAGAGACCACTGGGTTGGGACTAGCGGGAAAAATGAGCAGTTCTTC.

This clonotype has ten or more counts. The J gene is TRBJ2-3, the V gene TRBV4-3; a weak D match, TRBD1 (5 bases). Trimming stripped 0 bases from V and 4 bases from J, with 11 bases between. Germline loops: CDR1 LGHNA, CDR2 YSLEER. This CDR3 region has 15 residues. CDR3 in amino acids: CASSQEGSGSDTQYF. In DNA, the CDR3 is TGCGCCAGCAGCCAAGAGGGCTCAGGGTCAGATACGCAGTATTTT.

This clonotype was detected only a few times. The chain joins TRBV4-3 to TRBJ2-5, with 14 bases that match TRBD2. The CDR3 runs to 18 residues. CDR1 is LGHNA and CDR2 is YSLEER in the germline V gene. V shed 1 base and J 7 bases; nucleotides not matched to a gene: 11. The CDR3 protein is CASSQARSGLAGAGTQYF. The DNA for the CDR3 is TGCGCCAGCAGCCAAGCCCGATCGGGACTAGCGGGAGCTGGGACCCAGTACTTC.

The gene calls are TRBV5-1 and TRBJ2-7, with D maybe TRBD2 (6 bases). V lost 4 bases to trimming and J lost 9 bases, with 14 bases between them. The CDR3 loop spans 12 amino acids. Looked up from germline, CDR1 is SGHRS and CDR2 is YFSETQ. CDR3 loop: CASSGGTGMQYF. CDR3 in DNA: TGCGCCAGCAGCGGGGGGACGGGGATGCAGTACTTC.

A few counts support this clonotype. The chain links TRBV15 to TRBJ1-2; no clear D gene. Between the trimmed V and J ends, which lost 3 bases and 2 bases, there was a span of 4 bases. CDR3 length: 12 residues. From germline, CDR1 is LNHNV and CDR2 YYDKDF (reference sequence). The CDR3 DNA reads TGTGCCACCAGCAGGGACAACTATGGCTACACCTTC. Translating gives CATSRDNYGYTF. The entire variable domain, with the rest obtained from reference TRBV15 and TRBJ1-2, is as follows: DAMVIQNPRYQVTQFGKPVTLSCSQTLNHNVMYWYQQKSSQAPKLLFHYYDKDFNNEADTPDNFQSRRPNTSFCFLDIRSPGLGDTAMYLCATSRDNYGYTFGSGTRLTVV.

This clonotype was picked up many times. The J gene is TRBJ2-7, the V gene TRBV7-2; D remains ambiguous. Germline loops: CDR1 SGHTA, CDR2 FQGNSA. V was clipped by 5 bases and J by 8 bases, with 13 bases between them. The CDR3 has 12 amino acids. The chain's CDR3 is CASSPDTVKQYF. The CDR3 nucleotides read TGTGCCAGCAGCCCCGACACGGTCAAGCAGTACTTC.

This clonotype was seen ten or more times. The rearrangement links TRBV10-3 to TRBJ2-3; 9 nucleotides match TRBD1. After removal of 5 bases from V and 5 bases from J, the junction contained 5 bases not matched to a gene. CDR1 is ENHRY, CDR2 SYGVKD, per germline. This CDR3 comprises 14 residues. The chain's CDR3 is CAISRQGGGDTQYF. The CDR3, as DNA: TGTGCCATCAGTCGACAGGGGGGTGGAGATACGCAGTATTTT.

In its sample, this clonotype was seen many times. V gene TRBV12-3 or TRBV12-4 combines with J gene TRBJ2-7, with D tentatively TRBD2 (6 bases). The CDR3 runs to 13 residues. V lost 6 bases, J lost 7 bases, and 16 bases lay in between. DNA of the CDR3: TGTGCCAGCAGGAAGGACTACCTGGGTGAGCAGTACTTC. Its protein is CASRKDYLGEQYF.

The table lists this clonotype with many counts. This chain joins TRBV5-5 and TRBJ2-1; D is unresolved. The germline V gene has CDR1 SGHKS and CDR2 YYEKEE (reference sequence). The CDR3 extends over 12 amino acids. V lost 0 bases, J lost 6 bases, and 4 bases lay in between. The CDR3 sequence: CASSLARNEQFF. DNA of the CDR3: TGTGCCAGCAGCTTGGCACGCAATGAGCAGTTCTTC.

The rearrangement joins TRBV6-1 to TRBJ2-7; a weak D match, TRBD1 (7 bases). The germline V gene has CDR1 MNHNS and CDR2 SASEGT. The CDR3 loop spans 14 amino acids. The V gene lost 10 bases and the J gene lost 0 bases, with 16 bases spanning the gap. The CDR3 spells CAISLRDSSYEQYF. CDR3 nucleotides: TGTGCCATATCCCTGCGGGACAGCTCCTACGAGCAGTACTTC.

In this sample, this clonotype turned up a few times. V usage is TRBV7-9 and J usage is TRBJ1-1; 8 bases map to TRBD1. CDR3 size: 14 residues. In germline, CDR1 is SEHNR, CDR2 FQNEAQ (reference sequence). V shed 4 bases, J shed 8 bases, and the junction held 9 bases outside the gene matches. Here the CDR3 reads CASSSFPGQEEAFF. CDR3 nucleotides: TGTGCCAGCAGCTCTTTCCCGGGACAGGAAGAAGCTTTCTTT.

The genes are TRBV12-3 or TRBV12-4 and TRBJ2-1; 10 positions match TRBD2. This CDR3 has 14 amino acids. Trimming removed 10 bases from V and 4 bases from J; junction bases left unmatched: 7. CDR3 nucleotide sequence: TGTGCCACAAGACTAGCGGGCGAATACAATGAGCAGTTCTTC. Its translation: CATRLAGEYNEQFF.

This clonotype was seen at least ten times. The chain couples TRBV12-3 or TRBV12-4 to TRBJ1-5; possibly TRBD1 for D (6 bases). This CDR3 is 13 amino acids long. Trimming pared 8 bases from V and 1 base from J, leaving 9 bases between. The CDR3 nucleotides read TGTGCCAGCGCAGGGGCAAGCAATCAGCCCCAGCATTTT. Its translation: CASAGASNQPQHF.

The V gene is TRBV20-1, the J gene TRBJ2-5; 8 positions agree with TRBD1. CDR3 size: 15 residues. Germline V lookup: CDR1 DFQATT, CDR2 SNEGSKA (reference sequence). CDR3 nucleotides: TGCAGCGCTGAACGCCCGGACAGGGCCAAAGAGACCCAGTACTTC. Amino acid sequence: CSAERPDRAKETQYF.